This is a list of T cell receptor beta chains from one sample in a study of cytotoxic CD8 clonotypes in ibrutinib-treated CLL. Produced via immunoSEQ multiplex PCR; TCRdb's table is partial and in-frame only. The sample holds more than 200,000 clones, under 75% seen once. Specimen: PBMCs, collected after 24 months of ibrutinib treatment. The receptors were sampled from a human donor with chronic lymphocytic leukemia. Both conserved end residues are part of each CDR3. D genes are given only for firm matches. The size entry is marked missing in some rows and otherwise reads once, few, many or a size class.

j_call: TRBJ2-7; clone_size: -; cdr3_length: 17; d_call: TRBD2; v_call: TRBV18; cdr3_nt: TGTGCCAGCTCACCGGGACTAGCGGGAGTAAGTTCCGACGAGCAGTACTTC; cdr3_aa: CASSPGLAGVSSDEQYF
j_call: TRBJ2-5; clone_size: -; cdr3_length: 16; d_call: -; v_call: TRBV4-2; cdr3_nt: TGTGCCAGCAGCCAAGATCGGGTTAGCCCCCAAGAGACCCAGTACTTC; cdr3_aa: CASSQDRVSPQETQYF
j_call: TRBJ2-5; clone_size: few; cdr3_length: 13; d_call: -; v_call: TRBV21-1; cdr3_nt: TGTGCCACCCGGGGGGTGGGCGCGGAGACCCAGTACTTC; cdr3_aa: CATRGVGAETQYF
j_call: TRBJ1-2; clone_size: -; cdr3_length: 17; d_call: -; v_call: TRBV7-2; cdr3_nt: TGTGCCAGCAGCTTAGATCCTCTGGCCACGAGCCGAAGGGGCTACACCTTC; cdr3_aa: CASSLDPLATSRRGYTF
j_call: TRBJ1-1; clone_size: -; cdr3_length: 14; d_call: -; v_call: TRBV5-1; cdr3_nt: TGCGCCAGCAAATTGCACAGGGATCGCACTGAAGCTTTCTTT; cdr3_aa: CASKLHRDRTEAFF
j_call: TRBJ2-7; clone_size: once; cdr3_length: 16; d_call: -; v_call: TRBV13; cdr3_nt: TGTGCCAGCAGCTTGCCAGGGGAAACGGGTCCCGACGAGCAGTACTTC; cdr3_aa: CASSLPGETGPDEQYF
j_call: TRBJ2-6; clone_size: -; cdr3_length: 19; d_call: -; v_call: TRBV10-1; cdr3_nt: TGCGCCAGCAAAAACCAGGGGTTCCCTCGCAAGTCTGGGGCCAACGTCCTGACTTTC; cdr3_aa: CASKNQGFPRKSGANVLTF
j_call: TRBJ2-7; clone_size: once; cdr3_length: 17; d_call: TRBD1; v_call: TRBV7-8; cdr3_nt: TGTGCCAGCAGCTTAGCCTTGGGACAGGGGGCAGCCTACGAGCAGTACTTC; cdr3_aa: CASSLALGQGAAYEQYF
j_call: TRBJ2-7; clone_size: -; cdr3_length: 15; d_call: TRBD2; v_call: TRBV5-5; cdr3_nt: TGTGCCAGCAGCTTTTTAGCGGGAGAGGGGTACGAGCAGTACTTC; cdr3_aa: CASSFLAGEGYEQYF
j_call: TRBJ1-1; clone_size: -; cdr3_length: 14; d_call: -; v_call: TRBV5-8; cdr3_nt: TGTGCCAGCAGCTTCCAAAAGGGGAACACTGAAGCTTTCTTT; cdr3_aa: CASSFQKGNTEAFF
j_call: TRBJ2-7; clone_size: -; cdr3_length: 15; d_call: TRBD1; v_call: TRBV18; cdr3_nt: TGTGCCAGCTCACCAGGGACAGGGGGCCTCTCTGAGCAGTACTTC; cdr3_aa: CASSPGTGGLSEQYF
j_call: TRBJ1-1; clone_size: -; cdr3_length: 15; d_call: -; v_call: TRBV7-3; cdr3_nt: TGTGCCAGCAGCTTACGAGGGGCAGGTTTCACTGAAGCTTTCTTT; cdr3_aa: CASSLRGAGFTEAFF
j_call: TRBJ1-3; clone_size: -; cdr3_length: 16; d_call: TRBD1; v_call: TRBV28; cdr3_nt: TGTGCCAGCAGTTTATTCCACGGGACAGCTGGAAACACCATATATTTT; cdr3_aa: CASSLFHGTAGNTIYF
j_call: TRBJ1-1; clone_size: -; cdr3_length: 14; d_call: -; v_call: TRBV5-1; cdr3_nt: TGCGCCAGCAGCTTGGACAGGGCGGTCACTGAAGCTTTCTTT; cdr3_aa: CASSLDRAVTEAFF
j_call: TRBJ2-5; clone_size: -; cdr3_length: 15; d_call: TRBD2; v_call: TRBV2; cdr3_nt: TGTGCCAGCAGTGGGACTAGCGGGAGTCCCGAGACCCAGTACTTC; cdr3_aa: CASSGTSGSPETQYF
j_call: TRBJ2-7; clone_size: -; cdr3_length: 15; d_call: TRBD2; v_call: TRBV28; cdr3_nt: TGTGCCAGCAGTCAACCGGGACTAGCGATATACGAGCAGTACTTC; cdr3_aa: CASSQPGLAIYEQYF
j_call: TRBJ1-5; clone_size: -; cdr3_length: 14; d_call: -; v_call: TRBV19; cdr3_nt: TGTGCCAGTAGTGTTCAGGGGTACAATCAGCCCCAGCATTTT; cdr3_aa: CASSVQGYNQPQHF
j_call: TRBJ2-7; clone_size: -; cdr3_length: 14; d_call: TRBD2; v_call: TRBV6-5; cdr3_nt: TGTGCCAGCAGTTATGAGGGAGGGCTCAGCGAGCAGTACTTC; cdr3_aa: CASSYEGGLSEQYF
j_call: TRBJ1-2; clone_size: once; cdr3_length: 14; d_call: -; v_call: TRBV6-5; cdr3_nt: TGTGCCAGCAGTTACGACAGAAGGGGGTCTGGCTACACCTTC; cdr3_aa: CASSYDRRGSGYTF
j_call: TRBJ2-2; clone_size: few; cdr3_length: 12; d_call: -; v_call: TRBV4-2; cdr3_nt: TGTGCCAGCAGCCAAGTTGCCGGGGAGCTGTTTTTT; cdr3_aa: CASSQVAGELFF
j_call: TRBJ1-2; clone_size: -; cdr3_length: 17; d_call: -; v_call: TRBV28; cdr3_nt: TGTGCCAGCATCTCAAACCCGGGCGGACTCCCTAACTATGGCTACACCTTC; cdr3_aa: CASISNPGGLPNYGYTF
j_call: TRBJ2-7; clone_size: -; cdr3_length: 16; d_call: TRBD1; v_call: TRBV6-5; cdr3_nt: TGTGCCAGCAGTTACTCAAGTCTCAGGGGGCGGTACGAGCAGTACTTC; cdr3_aa: CASSYSSLRGRYEQYF
j_call: TRBJ1-2; clone_size: -; cdr3_length: 15; d_call: TRBD1; v_call: TRBV7-8; cdr3_nt: TGTGCCAGCAGCCTAAAGGGACAGGGGGCGAGTGGCTACACCTTC; cdr3_aa: CASSLKGQGASGYTF
j_call: TRBJ1-2; clone_size: few; cdr3_length: 13; d_call: -; v_call: TRBV21-1; cdr3_nt: TGTGCCAGCAGCGTCAGGGGGGACTATGGCTACACCTTC; cdr3_aa: CASSVRGDYGYTF
j_call: TRBJ1-1; clone_size: once; cdr3_length: 13; d_call: -; v_call: TRBV6-5; cdr3_nt: TGTGCCAGCGGCTTACAGGGGAACACTGAAGCTTTCTTT; cdr3_aa: CASGLQGNTEAFF
j_call: TRBJ2-7; clone_size: -; cdr3_length: 13; d_call: -; v_call: TRBV6-5; cdr3_nt: TGTGCCAGCAGGTACTTGGACAGCTACGAGCAGTACTTC; cdr3_aa: CASRYLDSYEQYF
j_call: TRBJ1-1; clone_size: -; cdr3_length: 12; d_call: -; v_call: TRBV7-3; cdr3_nt: TGTGCCAGCAGCTTAACGGGGGCTGAAGCTTTCTTT; cdr3_aa: CASSLTGAEAFF
j_call: TRBJ1-5; clone_size: -; cdr3_length: 16; d_call: TRBD1; v_call: TRBV28; cdr3_nt: TGTGCCAGCAGTTTCACCACAGGGGAGGGCAATCAGCCCCAGCATTTT; cdr3_aa: CASSFTTGEGNQPQHF
j_call: TRBJ2-1; clone_size: -; cdr3_length: 16; d_call: -; v_call: TRBV4-3; cdr3_nt: TGCGCCAGCAGCCAAGGAAGAGTTCCGGGCGGGAATGAGCAGTTCTTC; cdr3_aa: CASSQGRVPGGNEQFF
j_call: TRBJ2-7; clone_size: -; cdr3_length: 15; d_call: TRBD1; v_call: TRBV28; cdr3_nt: TGTGCCAGCAGTTTGATTGGGACAGGCTCCTACGAGCAGTACTTC; cdr3_aa: CASSLIGTGSYEQYF
j_call: TRBJ2-1; clone_size: -; cdr3_length: 12; d_call: -; v_call: TRBV2; cdr3_nt: TGTGCCAGCCACCCTTCCCTGGGTGAGCAGTTCTTC; cdr3_aa: CASHPSLGEQFF
j_call: TRBJ2-1; clone_size: -; cdr3_length: 13; d_call: TRBD2; v_call: TRBV28; cdr3_nt: TGTGCCAGCAGGCTAGCGGCTTACAATGAGCAGTTCTTC; cdr3_aa: CASRLAAYNEQFF
j_call: TRBJ2-7; clone_size: -; cdr3_length: 15; d_call: TRBD2; v_call: TRBV18; cdr3_nt: TGTGCCAGCTCACCACAAAGCGGGAGGGCCAGCGAGCAGTACTTC; cdr3_aa: CASSPQSGRASEQYF
j_call: TRBJ2-7; clone_size: once; cdr3_length: 14; d_call: -; v_call: TRBV7-2; cdr3_nt: TGTGCCAGCAGCTTAGAGGGGGTTTCGGGCGAGCAGTACTTC; cdr3_aa: CASSLEGVSGEQYF
j_call: TRBJ2-1; clone_size: -; cdr3_length: 15; d_call: TRBD2; v_call: TRBV11-1; cdr3_nt: TGTGCCAGCAGCTTAGGAGGTGGGAGGGCGAACGAGCAGTTCTTC; cdr3_aa: CASSLGGGRANEQFF
j_call: TRBJ1-2; clone_size: -; cdr3_length: 14; d_call: TRBD1; v_call: TRBV5-1; cdr3_nt: TGCGCCAGCAGCACGACAGGGGATTTTGATGGCTACACCTTC; cdr3_aa: CASSTTGDFDGYTF
j_call: TRBJ2-1; clone_size: -; cdr3_length: 13; d_call: TRBD2; v_call: TRBV7-9; cdr3_nt: TGTGCCAAGGGGACTAGCGGGAGTGGTGAGCAGTTCTTC; cdr3_aa: CAKGTSGSGEQFF
j_call: TRBJ2-7; clone_size: -; cdr3_length: 16; d_call: TRBD2; v_call: TRBV6-1; cdr3_nt: TGTGCCAGCAGTGAACTAGCGGTTGGAGGGCCCTACGAGCAGTACTTC; cdr3_aa: CASSELAVGGPYEQYF
j_call: TRBJ1-2; clone_size: -; cdr3_length: 13; d_call: -; v_call: TRBV29-1; cdr3_nt: TGCAGCGTTGAAGGGGCAGTTCTCTATGGCTACACCTTC; cdr3_aa: CSVEGAVLYGYTF
j_call: TRBJ2-3; clone_size: -; cdr3_length: 14; d_call: TRBD2; v_call: TRBV7-3; cdr3_nt: TGTGCCAGCAGCTTAACTCTAGCGGGGGATACGCAGTATTTT; cdr3_aa: CASSLTLAGDTQYF
j_call: TRBJ2-2; clone_size: -; cdr3_length: 14; d_call: TRBD2; v_call: TRBV6-6; cdr3_nt: TGTGCCAGCAAGACTAGCGGGAGCACCGGGGAGCTGTTTTTT; cdr3_aa: CASKTSGSTGELFF
j_call: TRBJ2-7; clone_size: -; cdr3_length: 13; d_call: -; v_call: TRBV5-6; cdr3_nt: TGTGCCAGCAGCTTGGGGGGCTTTGACGAGCAGTACTTC; cdr3_aa: CASSLGGFDEQYF
j_call: TRBJ2-6; clone_size: -; cdr3_length: 13; d_call: -; v_call: TRBV28; cdr3_nt: TGTGCCAGCAAGGGGGAGGGGGCCAACGTCCTGACTTTC; cdr3_aa: CASKGEGANVLTF
j_call: TRBJ2-7; clone_size: -; cdr3_length: 15; d_call: -; v_call: TRBV6-5; cdr3_nt: TGTGCCAGCAGACCCCCTCCAGGGGTTCCCTACGAGCAGTACTTC; cdr3_aa: CASRPPPGVPYEQYF
j_call: TRBJ2-3; clone_size: few; cdr3_length: 12; d_call: -; v_call: TRBV11-2; cdr3_nt: TGTGCCAGCAGCTTAGTCACAGATACGCAGTATTTT; cdr3_aa: CASSLVTDTQYF
j_call: TRBJ2-7; clone_size: -; cdr3_length: 15; d_call: -; v_call: TRBV6-5; cdr3_nt: TGTGCCAGCAGCCGGGGGTGGGGCGGACCCTACGAGCAGTACTTC; cdr3_aa: CASSRGWGGPYEQYF
j_call: TRBJ2-3; clone_size: once; cdr3_length: 13; d_call: -; v_call: TRBV9; cdr3_nt: TGTGCCAGCAGCGTCCACCCTGAAGATACGCAGTATTTT; cdr3_aa: CASSVHPEDTQYF
j_call: TRBJ2-7; clone_size: -; cdr3_length: 16; d_call: -; v_call: TRBV7-2; cdr3_nt: TGTGCCAGCAGCCCGCGGGGAGCAGGGGGGGCGGGCGAGCAGTACTTC; cdr3_aa: CASSPRGAGGAGEQYF